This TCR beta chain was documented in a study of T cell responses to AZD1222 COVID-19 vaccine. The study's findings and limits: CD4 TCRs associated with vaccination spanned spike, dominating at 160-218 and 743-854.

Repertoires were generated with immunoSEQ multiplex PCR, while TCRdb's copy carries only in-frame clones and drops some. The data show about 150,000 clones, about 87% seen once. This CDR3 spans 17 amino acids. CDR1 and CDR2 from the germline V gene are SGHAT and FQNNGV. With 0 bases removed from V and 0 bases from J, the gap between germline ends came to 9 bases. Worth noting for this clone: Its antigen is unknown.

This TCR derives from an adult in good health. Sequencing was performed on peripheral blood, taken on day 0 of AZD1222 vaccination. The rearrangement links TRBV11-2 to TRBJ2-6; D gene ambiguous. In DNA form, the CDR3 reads TGTGCCAGCAGCTTAGAGAGTTACAGCTCTGGGGCCAACGTCCTGACTTTC. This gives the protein CASSLESYSSGANVLTF.